This T cell receptor (beta chain) originates from a study of blood T cell repertoires in COVID-19. Study overall: Italy, Spain and the United States were the sources of the convalescent and acute COVID-19 samples.

CDR3 length equals 14 residues. Trimming removed 7 bases at V and 3 bases at J, with 15 bases between. The germline V gene has CDR1 MRHNA and CDR2 SNTAGT. Data came from immunoSEQ multiplex PCR; TCRdb stores just in-frame clones and leaves some out. The profile shows 20,000 to 30,000 clones, 85% to 90% of them singletons. Sequenced: peripheral blood. This TCR came from a man aged 70 or older with COVID-19, enrolled during active disease. The chain recombines TRBV6-4 with TRBJ1-1; possibly TRBD1 for D (5 bases). Here the CDR3 reads CASTPHGGDTEAFF. CDR3 nucleotides: TGTGCCAGCACCCCCCATGGGGGGGACACTGAAGCTTTCTTT.